Following are 25 T cell receptor beta chains from one sample sequenced in a study of shared clonotypes between healthy human individuals. TCRdb's copy holds only in-frame clones and misses some; the assay was immunoSEQ multiplex PCR. Among roughly 2.1 million clones listed, 90% to 95% were seen once. Naive CD8 isolation took CD45RO-negative cells positively selected for CCR7 and excluded terminally differentiated effector memory CD45RA+ cells. The sequenced sample was naive CD8+ T cells from PBMCs. All receptors derive from a man aged 18 to 30 in good health. Some clones in this sample may be carry-over from other donors' samples.

The chain uses TRBV6-1 and TRBJ2-7; 7 nucleotides agree with TRBD1. Trimming cost V 4 bases and J 2 bases; bases outside gene matches: 11. This CDR3 has 16 residues. Germline CDR1 is MNHNS and CDR2 is SASEGT. Here the CDR3 DNA reads TGTGCCAGCAGTGTACAGGGGCCCTCTCTCCCCTACGAGCAGTACTTC. Its protein product is CASSVQGPSLPYEQYF.

This sequence joins TRBV2 and TRBJ1-5; 7 positions match TRBD1. This CDR3 contains 15 residues. Germline trimming cut 6 bases from V and 6 bases from J; bases unmatched to any gene: 11. The germline CDR1 and CDR2 sequences are SNHLY and FYNNEI. CDR3 protein: CASSPIDREGQPQHF. The CDR3 nucleotides are TGTGCCAGCAGCCCCATAGACAGGGAAGGTCAGCCCCAGCATTTT. Drawing the rest from reference TRBV2 and TRBJ1-5, the complete variable domain is EPEVTQTPSHQVTQMGQEVILRCVPISNHLYFYWYRQILGQKVEFLVSFYNNEISEKSEIFDDQFSVERPDGSNFTLKIRSTKLEDSAMYFCASSPIDREGQPQHFGDGTRLSIL.

V usage is TRBV11-2 and J usage is TRBJ1-2; a weak D match, TRBD1 (5 bases). The CDR3 extends over 13 amino acids. V lost 4 bases to trimming and J lost 8 bases, with 14 bases between them. Germline V gene data show CDR1 as SGHAT and CDR2 as FQNNGV. The CDR3 sequence: CASSYSQGQGYTF. The DNA of the CDR3 is TGTGCCAGCAGCTATAGCCAGGGTCAAGGCTACACCTTC.

This clone was counted once. This chain connects TRBV25-1 to TRBJ2-7; D is undetermined. Germline CDR1 is MGHDK and CDR2 is SYGVNS. CDR3 length: 14 residues. V lost 3 bases to trimming and J lost 3 bases, with 12 bases between them. CDR3 nucleotide sequence: TGTGCCAGCAGTGAGGCAGGTTTCAACTACGAGCAGTACTTC. Residues: CASSEAGFNYEQYF.

The CDR3 bases are TGTGCCAGCAGCCGAGAGAGTGGAGATACGCAGTATTTT. This gives the protein CASSRESGDTQYF. The chain combines TRBV7-3 with TRBJ2-3; D remains ambiguous. Germline V gene lookup returns CDR1 SGHTA and CDR2 FQGTGA. The CDR3 length is 13 residues. Trimming shortened V by 5 bases and J by 5 bases, and 11 bases separated the two germline ends.

As to this clone: This CDR3 is also generated by other DNA sequences in the sample. The rearrangement joins TRBV7-9 to TRBJ2-1; the D gene is possibly TRBD2 (5 bases). This CDR3 comprises 12 residues. Trimming took off 4 bases at V and 6 bases at J, with 7 bases between the two ends. CDR1 is SEHNR and CDR2 is FQNEAQ in the germline V gene (reference sequence). This CDR3 is CASSSGLNEQFF. The CDR3 DNA is TGTGCCAGCAGCTCCGGACTCAATGAGCAGTTCTTC.

The chain links TRBV25-1 to TRBJ2-3; D not certain. CDR1 and CDR2 from the germline V gene are MGHDK and SYGVNS. The CDR3 length is 11 residues. The V end lost 3 bases, the J end lost 6 bases, and 4 bases lay between the germline ends. CDR3 nucleotide sequence: TGTGCCAGCAGTGACCGGGATACGCAGTATTTT. Its translation is CASSDRDTQYF.

The rearrangement links TRBV11-2 to TRBJ2-1; 8 bases agree with TRBD2. This CDR3 is 15 amino acids long. Germline CDR1 and CDR2: SGHAT and FQNNGV. The J segment lost 5 bases and the V segment lost 1 base, leaving 4 bases of the junction unmatched. CDR3 amino acids: CASSLGGLVNNEQFF. The CDR3 DNA reads as TGTGCCAGCAGCTTAGGGGGACTAGTCAACAATGAGCAGTTCTTC.

This chain connects TRBV30 to TRBJ2-5; D gene unclear. Germline-derived CDR1 and CDR2 are GTSNPN and SVGIG (reference sequence). Trimming stripped 2 bases from V and 0 bases from J, with 7 bases between. This CDR3 comprises 13 residues. In DNA, the CDR3 is TGTGCCTGGAGTTGGACGGACCAAGAGACCCAGTACTTC. It encodes CAWSWTDQETQYF.

This chain connects TRBV5-6 to TRBJ2-5; D remains ambiguous. V was shortened by 4 bases and J by 1 base, with 17 bases between the two germline ends. The CDR3 length is 16 residues. Germline V gene data show CDR1 as SGHDT and CDR2 as YYEEEE. CDR3 residues: CASSRAGPMVQETQYF. The DNA for the CDR3 is TGTGCCAGCAGCCGGGCTGGACCCATGGTCCAAGAGACCCAGTACTTC.

Regarding this clone: Other nucleotide sequences in the sample specify the same CDR3. The chain links TRBV4-1 to TRBJ1-3; the D gene is possibly TRBD1 (5 bases). Germline CDR1 reads MGHRA; CDR2 reads YSYEKL. The CDR3 covers 16 residues. The V end was cut by 3 bases, the J end by 0 bases, with 12 bases between. The CDR3 nucleotides read TGCGCCAGCAGCCAGGATGGGACCCTCTCTGGAAACACCATATATTTT. Translating gives CASSQDGTLSGNTIYF.

The gene calls are TRBV25-1 and TRBJ1-1, with D perhaps matching TRBD1 (5 bases). CDR3 length: 14 residues. V dropped 2 bases and J dropped 7 bases, with 14 bases sitting between them. The germline V gene encodes CDR1 MGHDK and CDR2 SYGVNS. CDR3 sequence reads: CASSETGTASEAFF. CDR3 in DNA: TGTGCCAGCAGTGAAACAGGAACAGCCAGTGAAGCTTTCTTT.

This chain connects TRBV6-6 to TRBJ2-1, with 13 positions matching TRBD2. V dropped 6 bases and J dropped 9; count of bases not matched to a gene: 8. The CDR3 has 15 amino acids. Germline V gene lookup returns CDR1 MNHNY and CDR2 SVGAGI (reference sequence). CDR3 residues: CASSHGLAGAGEQFF. Here the CDR3 DNA reads TGTGCCAGCAGCCACGGACTAGCGGGAGCTGGTGAGCAGTTCTTC.

About this clone itself: At the DNA level, this CDR3 is encoded by other sequences in the same sample as well. The gene calls are TRBV7-9 and TRBJ2-7; D unresolved. V was trimmed by 4 bases and J by 4 bases, leaving 5 bases between them. Germline V CDR1 and CDR2: SEHNR, FQNEAQ (reference sequence). The CDR3 spans 11 residues. CDR3 protein: CASSSTYEQYF. In DNA, the CDR3 is TGTGCCAGCAGCTCGACGTACGAGCAGTACTTC.

The chain has TRBV6-4 and TRBJ1-2; tentative D call: TRBD1 (6 bases). Germline V CDR1 and CDR2: MRHNA, SNTAGT. Trimming took 4 bases from V and 5 from J, leaving 11 bases between them. The CDR3 is made up of 13 amino acids. CDR3 nucleotides: TGTGCCAGCAGTGTTGGACAGCGTTATGGCTACACCTTC. This translates into CASSVGQRYGYTF.

The rearrangement joins TRBV5-5 to TRBJ2-1; 14 positions agree with TRBD2. Germline assignment: CDR1 SGHKS and CDR2 YYEKEE (reference sequence). V gave up 10 bases and J gave up 1 base; unmatched junction bases: 7. This CDR3 has 16 residues. CDR3 sequence (DNA): TGTGCCGCCGCGACTAGCGGGAGGGAATCCTACAATGAGCAGTTCTTC. Protein product: CAAATSGRESYNEQFF. The full variable domain, rest sourced from reference TRBV5-5 and TRBJ2-1, is DAGVTQSPTHLIKTRGQQVTLRCSPISGHKSVSWYQQVLGQGPQFIFQYYEKEERGRGNFPDRFSARQFPNYSSELNVNALLLGDSALYLCAAATSGRESYNEQFFGPGTRLTVL.

CDR3 region: CAISEIQGDTEAFF. In DNA, the CDR3 is TGTGCCATCAGTGAGATACAGGGGGACACTGAAGCTTTCTTT. This sequence joins TRBV10-3 and TRBJ1-1; 8 bases map to TRBD1. This CDR3 region has 14 residues. CDR1 is ENHRY, CDR2 SYGVKD, per germline. Trimming cost V 2 bases and J 3 bases; bases outside gene matches: 2.

The DNA of the CDR3 is TGTGCCAGCAGCCCCGGGACAGACGAAGCCAAAAACATTCAGTACTTC. Protein: CASSPGTDEAKNIQYF. The chain is built from TRBV13 and TRBJ2-4, with 7 bases identical to TRBD1. Trimming removed 5 bases from V and 0 bases from J; junction bases left unmatched: 7. Germline-derived CDR1 and CDR2 are PRHDT and FYEKMQ (reference sequence). This CDR3 is 16 amino acids long.

The rearrangement joins TRBV7-9 to TRBJ2-3; no definite D call. V shed 1 base and J shed 2 bases, with 10 bases lying between them. CDR1 is SEHNR, CDR2 FQNEAQ, per germline (reference sequence). The CDR3 length is 15 residues. The CDR3 DNA sequence: TGTGCCAGCAGCTTAGTCCCGGATATCACAGATACGCAGTATTTT. It codes for CASSLVPDITDTQYF.

The chain employs TRBV9 and TRBJ2-1; 10 bases are a match to TRBD2. Germline values: CDR1 SGDLS, CDR2 YYNGEE. CDR3 length equals 16 residues. Trimming removed 4 bases from V and 4 bases from J; junction bases left unmatched: 8. The CDR3 loop reads CASSPRAGGPYNEQFF. CDR3 in DNA: TGTGCCAGCAGCCCACGAGCGGGAGGGCCTTACAATGAGCAGTTCTTC. Full variable domain (rest looked up from reference TRBV9 and TRBJ2-1): DSGVTQTPKHLITATGQRVTLRCSPRSGDLSVYWYQQSLDQGLQFLIQYYNGEERAKGNILERFSAQQFPDLHSELNLSSLELGDSALYFCASSPRAGGPYNEQFFGPGTRLTVL.

V usage is TRBV14 and J usage is TRBJ2-2, with D possibly TRBD2 on 6 matching bases. CDR1 SGHDN and CDR2 FVKESK come from the germline V gene. The V and J ends lost 0 bases and 6 bases respectively, with 20 bases between them. There are 18 residues in the CDR3. CDR3 nucleotide sequence: TGTGCCAGCAGCCAAGATAGCGGCGCCCCAGTCCCCCCCGGGGAGCTGTTTTTT. Translation gives CASSQDSGAPVPPGELFF.

As to this clone: Other DNA sequences from this sample encode an identical CDR3 as well. The V call is TRBV29-1, the J call TRBJ2-3; D possibly corresponds to TRBD2 (5 bases). The germline V and J ends were trimmed by 3 bases and 0 bases, with 7 bases remaining between them. CDR1 is SQVTM and CDR2 is ANQGSEA in the germline V gene. This CDR3 is 13 amino acids long. CDR3 amino acids: CSVESGSTDTQYF. The CDR3 coding sequence is TGCAGCGTTGAGTCGGGGAGCACAGATACGCAGTATTTT.

This clone appeared a single time. The chain joins TRBV27 to TRBJ2-7; unclear D gene. The CDR3 covers 14 residues. The germline V and J ends were trimmed by 0 bases and 5 bases, with 11 bases remaining between them. Per germline, CDR1 MNHEY and CDR2 SMNVEV (reference sequence). CDR3 loop: CASSLSGRSHEQYF. In DNA form, the CDR3 reads TGTGCCAGCAGTTTATCGGGTAGGTCCCACGAGCAGTACTTC.

Notes on this clone: Other DNA sequences of this sample code for an identical CDR3. The genes are TRBV27 and TRBJ2-5, with D tentatively TRBD1 or TRBD2 (5 bases each). CDR3 length: 14 residues. Germline assignment: CDR1 MNHEY and CDR2 SMNVEV (reference sequence). V lost 2 bases and J 5 bases, leaving 12 bases between the germline ends. The CDR3 protein is CASSLLQGGETQYF. The CDR3 DNA reads as TGTGCCAGCAGTTTACTCCAGGGCGGGGAGACCCAGTACTTC.

This chain connects TRBV7-9 to TRBJ2-7; D is perhaps TRBD1 (6 bases). Germline lookup yields CDR1 SEHNR and CDR2 FQNEAQ (reference sequence). The V end was cut by 4 bases, the J end by 4 bases, with 14 bases between. The CDR3 length is 14 residues. In nucleotides, the CDR3 is TGTGCCAGCAGCTCCAGACAGGACCATTACGAGCAGTACTTC. It yields the protein CASSSRQDHYEQYF.